This is a list of T cell receptor beta chains from one sample in a study of monozygotic twins with cystic fibrosis. Clones were read by immunoSEQ multiplex PCR, and TCRdb kept only the in-frame ones, dropping some. Of under 25,000 clones in the sample, around 97% are singletons; the top ten hold 0.12% to 0.15%. The sequencing sample was made of blood. The receptor source for this set is a girl aged 10-17 years with cystic fibrosis. CDR3s include the opening cysteine and the closing phenylalanine or tryptophan. D genes are given only for firm matches. A clone size is listed for some rows: how often the clone was seen (once, few, many), or a class if it is expanded.

J gene	clone size	D gene	CDR3 length	V gene	CDR3 protein	CDR3 DNA
TRBJ1-2	NA	NA	12	TRBV28	CASSLVSYGYTF	TGTGCCAGCAGTTTGGTCTCCTATGGCTACACCTTC
TRBJ1-3	NA	NA	13	TRBV5-6	CASGLGSGNTIYF	TGTGCCAGCGGATTAGGCTCTGGAAACACCATATATTTT
TRBJ2-7	once	TRBD1	13	TRBV7-2	CASSLNRGYEQYF	TGTGCCAGCAGCTTAAACAGGGGGTACGAGCAGTACTTC
TRBJ2-7	NA	TRBD2	13	TRBV7-9	CASSNSGSYEQYF	TGTGCCAGCAGCAATAGCGGGAGTTACGAGCAGTACTTC
TRBJ2-1	NA	TRBD2	18	TRBV4-1	CASSQDRMTSLVVNEQFF	TGCGCCAGCAGCCAAGATCGAATGACTAGCTTAGTAGTAAATGAGCAGTTCTTC
TRBJ1-1	NA	NA	13	TRBV9	CASSVDGWTEAFF	TGTGCCAGCAGCGTAGACGGGTGGACTGAAGCTTTCTTT
TRBJ2-5	NA	TRBD2	14	TRBV6-5	CASSPDGGRETQYF	TGTGCCAGCAGCCCCGATGGCGGGAGGGAGACCCAGTACTTC
TRBJ2-1	NA	NA	14	TRBV18	CASSPNLGHNEQFF	TGTGCCAGCTCACCGAACCTAGGCCACAATGAGCAGTTCTTC
TRBJ2-7	NA	NA	16	TRBV4-1	CASSPPTLRGTYEQYF	TGCGCCAGCAGCCCCCCCACACTCCGGGGGACCTACGAGCAGTACTTC
TRBJ2-7	NA	NA	13	TRBV2	CASSGVGHYEQYF	TGTGCCAGCAGTGGAGTAGGACACTACGAGCAGTACTTC
TRBJ2-5	NA	NA	14	TRBV10-3	CAISDNSAEETQYF	TGTGCCATCAGTGATAACTCGGCAGAAGAGACCCAGTACTTC
TRBJ1-1	NA	TRBD1	13	TRBV10-3	CAISDQGVTEAFF	TGTGCCATCAGTGACCAGGGGGTCACTGAAGCTTTCTTT
TRBJ1-5	NA	NA	13	TRBV29-1	CSVGSARGQPQHF	TGCAGCGTTGGTTCAGCCCGGGGTCAGCCCCAGCATTTT
TRBJ2-1	NA	TRBD2	13	TRBV29-1	CSATSGNHNEQFF	TGCAGCGCAACTAGCGGGAACCACAATGAGCAGTTCTTC
TRBJ1-1	NA	NA	12	TRBV4-1	CASSQVQGEAFF	TGCGCCAGCAGCCAAGTCCAGGGAGAAGCTTTCTTT
TRBJ2-1	once	NA	16	TRBV5-1	CASSLDGMSSYNEQFF	TGCGCCAGCAGCTTGGACGGAATGAGCTCCTACAATGAGCAGTTCTTC
TRBJ2-1	NA	NA	19	TRBV5-4	CASSIGQGEVAGAYNEQFF	TGTGCCAGCAGCATCGGACAGGGTGAGGTAGCGGGAGCCTACAATGAGCAGTTCTTC
TRBJ2-3	NA	TRBD2	15	TRBV19	CASASGRAGADTQYF	TGTGCCAGTGCCAGCGGGAGGGCCGGGGCAGATACGCAGTATTTT
TRBJ2-3	NA	TRBD1	14	TRBV29-1	CSVEGDRAGHTQYF	TGCAGCGTTGAGGGGGACAGGGCAGGACATACGCAGTATTTT
TRBJ1-1	NA	NA	13	TRBV19	CASSSQEGTEAFF	TGTGCCAGTAGTTCACAGGAGGGCACTGAAGCTTTCTTT
TRBJ1-1	NA	NA	15	TRBV7-9	CASSPATQGSTEAFF	TGTGCCAGCAGCCCGGCCACTCAGGGTAGCACTGAAGCTTTCTTT
TRBJ2-3	NA	TRBD1	15	TRBV5-1	CASSVEGARTDTQYF	TGCGCCAGCAGCGTTGAGGGGGCGCGGACAGATACGCAGTATTTT
TRBJ2-1	NA	NA	11	TRBV9	CASSVYDEQFF	TGTGCCAGCAGCGTATACGATGAGCAGTTCTTC
TRBJ2-3	once	NA	14	TRBV7-8	CASSPEGPGDTQYF	TGTGCCAGCAGCCCGGAGGGGCCGGGAGATACGCAGTATTTT
TRBJ2-7	NA	NA	11	TRBV5-5	CASSATYEQYF	TGTGCCAGCAGCGCGACCTACGAGCAGTACTTC
TRBJ2-1	NA	NA	13	TRBV9	CASSPRDFNEQFF	TGTGCCAGCAGCCCCCGGGACTTCAATGAGCAGTTCTTC
TRBJ1-2	NA	NA	15	TRBV7-9	CASSSAGTGNYGYTF	TGTGCCAGCAGCTCCGCTGGGACGGGTAACTATGGCTACACCTTC
TRBJ2-6	NA	NA	16	TRBV7-2	CASSLSGGGGANVLTF	TGTGCCAGCAGCTTATCCGGGGGCGGTGGGGCCAACGTCCTGACTTTC
TRBJ1-1	NA	NA	13	TRBV5-6	CASSLGRNTEAFF	TGTGCCAGCAGCTTGGGCCGGAACACTGAAGCTTTCTTT
TRBJ2-1	once	NA	13	TRBV14	CASSSHSAGEQFF	TGTGCCAGCAGCTCGCATTCTGCCGGAGAGCAGTTCTTC
TRBJ2-3	NA	NA	11	TRBV20-1	CSERSTDTQYF	TGCAGTGAACGCAGCACAGATACGCAGTATTTT
TRBJ2-7	NA	TRBD2	14	TRBV30	CAWSLGLAGYEQYF	TGTGCCTGGAGTTTAGGACTAGCGGGTTACGAGCAGTACTTC
TRBJ1-2	NA	NA	14	TRBV7-6	CASSLMGERYGYTF	TGTGCCAGCAGCTTGATGGGGGAACGGTATGGCTACACCTTC
TRBJ2-1	NA	NA	13	TRBV5-1	CASTLTVDNEQFF	TGCGCCAGCACCCTGACAGTAGACAATGAGCAGTTCTTC
TRBJ2-7	NA	NA	17	TRBV28	CASSVGRGRTQRGEQYF	TGTGCCAGCAGCGTCGGCAGGGGCCGCACACAACGAGGGGAGCAGTACTTC
TRBJ1-1	NA	TRBD1	15	TRBV2	CASRISGTENTEAFF	TGTGCCAGCAGGATATCCGGGACAGAAAACACTGAAGCTTTCTTT
TRBJ2-3	once	NA	16	TRBV18	CASSPNPPGVGDTQYF	TGTGCCAGCTCACCAAATCCCCCGGGAGTAGGAGATACGCAGTATTTT
TRBJ2-6	NA	NA	16	TRBV5-5	CASSLVWSSGANVLTF	TGTGCCAGCAGCTTGGTCTGGAGCTCTGGGGCCAACGTCCTGACTTTC
TRBJ1-2	NA	NA	17	TRBV5-1	CASSLIPTMSGVGGYTF	TGCGCCAGCAGCTTGATCCCGACCATGAGCGGGGTAGGAGGCTACACCTTC
TRBJ2-1	NA	TRBD2	15	TRBV7-2	CASRPSGSSYNEQFF	TGTGCCAGCAGACCGAGCGGGAGCTCCTACAATGAGCAGTTCTTC
TRBJ1-1	NA	NA	14	TRBV29-1	CSAGGKGYATEAFF	TGCAGCGCTGGGGGTAAGGGGTATGCGACTGAAGCTTTCTTT
TRBJ1-5	NA	NA	14	TRBV27	CASSLTALGQPQHF	TGTGCCAGCAGTTTGACCGCGCTTGGGCAGCCCCAGCATTTT
TRBJ2-1	NA	NA	15	TRBV5-6	CASSSLEATGAEQFF	TGTGCCAGCAGCTCCCTGGAAGCCACGGGGGCTGAGCAGTTCTTC
TRBJ1-4	NA	TRBD1	16	TRBV5-1	CASSIGLTGGDEKLFF	TGCGCCAGCAGCATTGGGTTGACAGGGGGTGACGAAAAACTGTTTTTT
TRBJ1-5	NA	NA	13	TRBV30	CAWSGRGGQPQHF	TGTGCCTGGAGTGGACGAGGGGGGCAGCCCCAGCATTTT
TRBJ2-1	NA	NA	16	TRBV28	CASTVPSGVGFNEQFF	TGTGCCAGCACCGTCCCCTCAGGGGTAGGATTCAATGAGCAGTTCTTC
TRBJ2-1	NA	TRBD2	17	TRBV4-2	CASSQEGLAGGPYEQFF	TGTGCCAGCAGCCAAGAGGGACTAGCGGGAGGGCCCTATGAGCAGTTCTTC
TRBJ2-1	once	TRBD1	16	TRBV11-2	CASSATGQGIPHEQFF	TGTGCCAGCAGCGCGACGGGACAGGGGATACCTCATGAGCAGTTCTTC